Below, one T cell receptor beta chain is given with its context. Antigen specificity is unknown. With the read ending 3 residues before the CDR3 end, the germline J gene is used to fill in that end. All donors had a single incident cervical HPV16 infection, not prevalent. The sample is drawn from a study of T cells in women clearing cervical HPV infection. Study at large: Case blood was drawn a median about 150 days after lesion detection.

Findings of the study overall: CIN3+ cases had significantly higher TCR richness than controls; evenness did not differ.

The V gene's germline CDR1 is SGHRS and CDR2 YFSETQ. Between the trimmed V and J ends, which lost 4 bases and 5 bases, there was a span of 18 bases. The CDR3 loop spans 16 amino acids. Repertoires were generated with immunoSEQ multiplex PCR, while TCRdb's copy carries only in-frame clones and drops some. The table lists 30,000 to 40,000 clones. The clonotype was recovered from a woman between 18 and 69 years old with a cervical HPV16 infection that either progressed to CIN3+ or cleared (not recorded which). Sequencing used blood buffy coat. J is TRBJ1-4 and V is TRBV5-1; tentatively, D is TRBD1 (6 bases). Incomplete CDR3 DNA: TGCGCCAGCAGCCGGACCCTACAGGGCTGGAATGAAAAA. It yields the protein CASSRTLQGWNEK. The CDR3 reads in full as CASSRTLQGWNEKLFF.